This T cell receptor (beta chain) appears in the sequencing data of a study of T cells in Graves' hyperthyroidism and ophthalmopathy. Germline V gene lookup returns CDR1 SGHRS and CDR2 YFSETQ. This CDR3 is 15 amino acids long. Amplification of TCR beta CDR3 regions was performed using RNA transcripts as template. With the HTBI primer set, the TCR CDR3 went through a first round of RT-PCR. TCRdb analysed the multiplex PCR reads with MiXCR anew, one entry per CDR3 protein. This table holds 660,000 or so distinct CDR3 sequences, around 21% found once. About this clonotype itself: The germline gene is not matched at one end of the junction; a read error may be the cause.

The TCR sequence derives from a young man with Graves' ophthalmopathy. The sequenced material came from blood. V and J are TRBV5-1 and TRBJ2-1; TRBD2 might be the D (6 bases). The CDR3 is CASSLSTASVNEQFF. The CDR3 DNA reads TGTGCCAGCAGCTTAAGTACCGCTAGCGTCAATGAGCAGTTCTTC.